This T cell receptor beta chain was obtained from a study of OX40 agonist ivuxolimab in advanced cancers. Study-level findings and limits: Mean expanded clone counts were higher in CD8+ than CD4+ T cells. At 0.1 to 3.0 mg/kg, CD4+ and CD8+ blood T cells expanded clonally by week 6.

Germline CDR1 and CDR2: LNHDA and SQIVND (reference sequence). V lost 3 bases and J lost 4, with 10 bases in between. The CDR3 has 13 residues. The repertoire was sequenced with immunoSEQ multiplex PCR; TCRdb's copy has only in-frame clones and lacks some. Of 40,000 to 45,000 clones in the sample, 70% to 90% were seen once. This clone turned up a few times. The antigen is unknown. The rearrangement joins TRBV19 to TRBJ2-7; unclear D gene. The TCR was taken from an adult with an advanced solid tumor such as melanoma, head and neck, liver or kidney cancer. The source material was CD4+ or CD8+ T cells sorted from blood, sampled in a trial of the OX40 agonist ivuxolimab. The CDR3 DNA is TGTGCCAGTAGTATGGCGGATTTATACGAGCAGTACTTC. Its translation: CASSMADLYEQYF.